Shown below are 13 T cell receptor beta chains from a single sample sequenced in a study of blood T cell repertoires in COVID-19. TCRdb keeps only in-frame clones here, not all; method: immunoSEQ multiplex PCR. The sample shows about 72,000 clones, over 80% of them seen only once. Sequencing was performed on peripheral blood. The source of these receptors is a human donor in a cohort sampled during active COVID-19.

This sequence joins TRBV24-1 and TRBJ1-5; a possible D gene is TRBD1 (5 bases). With 3 bases removed from V and 5 bases from J, the gap between germline ends came to 13 bases. CDR1 and CDR2 (germline): KGHDR, SFDVKD. The CDR3 contains 15 residues. The CDR3 sequence: CATSDGRRGDQPQHF. CDR3 DNA: TGTGCCACCAGTGATGGGAGGAGGGGAGATCAGCCCCAGCATTTT.

This sequence joins TRBV19 and TRBJ1-3; D may be TRBD1 (5 bases). CDR3 length: 12 residues. Germline V lookup: CDR1 LNHDA, CDR2 SQIVND (reference sequence). With 11 bases removed from V and 4 bases from J, the gap between germline ends came to 12 bases. CDR3 loop: CASGHIGNTIYF. Here the CDR3 DNA reads TGTGCCTCCGGACATATAGGAAACACCATATATTTT. Full variable domain (rest looked up from reference TRBV19 and TRBJ1-3): DGGITQSPKYLFRKEGQNVTLSCEQNLNHDAMYWYRQDPGQGLRLIYYSQIVNDFQKGDIAEGYSVSREKKESFPLTVTSAQKNPTAFYLCASGHIGNTIYFGEGSWLTVV.

The chain has TRBV30 and TRBJ1-2; TRBD1 agrees at 8 bases. The ends lost 1 base at V and 4 bases at J; junction bases unmatched: 5. Germline CDR1 reads GTSNPN; CDR2 reads SVGIG (reference sequence). This CDR3 is 14 amino acids long. DNA of the CDR3: TGTGCCTGGAGTGCAGGGGGCGCCAGCTATGGCTACACCTTC. Residues: CAWSAGGASYGYTF.

The chain couples TRBV6-2 or TRBV6-3 to TRBJ2-7; D might be TRBD1 (7 bases). Germline CDR1 is MNHEY and CDR2 is SVGEGT. This CDR3 comprises 17 residues. Deletions cut 0 bases from V and 0 bases from J, with 15 bases between. The CDR3 loop is CASSYSRRDRTSYEQYF. Here the CDR3 DNA reads TGTGCCAGCAGTTACTCGAGGAGGGACAGAACCTCCTACGAGCAGTACTTC.

This clone has only a few counts. The chain combines TRBV19 with TRBJ2-7, with D perhaps matching TRBD2 (5 bases). Deletions cut 5 bases from V and 2 bases from J, with 13 bases between. Per the germline V gene, CDR1 is LNHDA and CDR2 is SQIVND (reference sequence). CDR3 size: 14 residues. CDR3 region: CASSGFRRPYEQYF. For the CDR3, the DNA is TGTGCCAGTAGTGGGTTCAGGAGGCCCTACGAGCAGTACTTC.

The rearrangement links TRBV6-6 to TRBJ2-7; the match to TRBD1 covers 8 bases. In germline, CDR1 is MNHNY, CDR2 SVGAGI (reference sequence). This CDR3 spans 16 amino acids. The ends lost 6 bases at V and 1 base at J; junction bases unmatched: 11. Here the CDR3 DNA reads TGTGCCAGCAGCCCCCTCGGACAGGGATCTTCCTACGAGCAGTACTTC. Protein sequence: CASSPLGQGSSYEQYF.

This chain links TRBV5-6 with TRBJ2-7; D call uncertain. Trimming removed 0 bases at V and 1 base at J, with 8 bases between. This CDR3 is built from 14 residues. Germline CDR1 and CDR2: SGHDT and YYEEEE. The CDR3 nucleotides are TGTGCCAGCAGCTTGGGCCAGAATTCCTACGAGCAGTACTTC. This codes for CASSLGQNSYEQYF.

V gene TRBV10-3 combines with J gene TRBJ2-7; tentatively, D is TRBD2 (5 bases). CDR1 is ENHRY, CDR2 SYGVKD, per germline. This CDR3 has 17 residues. With 6 bases removed from V and 3 bases from J, the gap between germline ends came to 24 bases. The CDR3 coding sequence is TGTGCCATCAGAACATCGGCGGGCCGGGGTCCGGACTACGAGCAGTACTTC. Amino acids: CAIRTSAGRGPDYEQYF.

This chain uses TRBV20-1 with TRBJ1-4; D is undetermined. Looked up from germline, CDR1 is DFQATT and CDR2 is SNEGSKA (reference sequence). V was shortened by 6 bases and J by 15 bases, with 17 bases between the two germline ends. CDR3 size: 11 residues. Here the CDR3 DNA reads TGCAGTGCCACCACGTCAGGTCCCGTGTTTTTT. Translating gives CSATTSGPVFF.

This clone has just one count. The chain is built from TRBV11-2 and TRBJ2-7; D gene uncertain. Germline V gives CDR1 SGHAT, CDR2 FQNNGV. This CDR3 has 12 amino acids. V lost 6 bases, J lost 4 bases, and 10 bases lay in between. The CDR3 loop is CASRLRGYEQYF. The DNA for the CDR3 is TGTGCCAGCAGACTTAGAGGATACGAGCAGTACTTC.

This clone has only one observation. CDR3 nucleotide sequence: TGTGCCAGCAGTTACTATAGCGGGGGCCCATCCGACACAGATACGCAGTATTTT. The encoded protein is CASSYYSGGPSDTDTQYF. The chain uses TRBV6-2 or TRBV6-3 and TRBJ2-3, with 9 positions matching TRBD2. The V gene's germline CDR1 is MNHEY and CDR2 SVGEGT. This CDR3 region has 18 residues. J lost 2 bases, V lost 1 base, and 10 bases had no gene match.

The chain combines TRBV9 with TRBJ2-3; weak D call: TRBD2 (6 bases). Trimming left V 5 bases short and J 6 bases short, with 22 bases between. There are 16 residues in the CDR3. The germline gives CDR1 SGDLS, CDR2 YYNGEE. Here the CDR3 reads CASSFVDGGRVDTQYF. The CDR3 DNA follows: TGTGCCAGCAGTTTCGTTGACGGGGGAAGGGTGGATACGCAGTATTTT.

The chain combines TRBV19 with TRBJ2-7, with D perhaps TRBD1 (5 bases). Germline CDR1 and CDR2: LNHDA and SQIVND (reference sequence). This CDR3 region has 14 residues. The V end lost 3 bases, the J end lost 3 bases, and 12 bases lay between the germline ends. CDR3 sequence reads: CASSISDSHYEQYF. CDR3 nucleotides: TGTGCCAGTAGTATTTCCGACAGTCACTACGAGCAGTACTTC.